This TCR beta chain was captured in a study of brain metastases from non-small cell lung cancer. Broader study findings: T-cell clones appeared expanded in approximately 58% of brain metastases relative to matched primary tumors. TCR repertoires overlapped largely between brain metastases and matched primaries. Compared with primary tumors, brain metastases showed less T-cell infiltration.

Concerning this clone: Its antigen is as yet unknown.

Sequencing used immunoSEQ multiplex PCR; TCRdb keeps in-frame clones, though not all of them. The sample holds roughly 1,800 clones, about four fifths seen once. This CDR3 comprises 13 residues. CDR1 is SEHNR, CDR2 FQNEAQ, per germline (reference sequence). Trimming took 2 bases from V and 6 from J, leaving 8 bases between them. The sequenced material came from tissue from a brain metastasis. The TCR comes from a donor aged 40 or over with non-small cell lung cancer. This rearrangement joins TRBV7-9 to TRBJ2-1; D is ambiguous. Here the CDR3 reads CASSLSLANEQFF. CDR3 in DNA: TGTGCCAGCAGCTTATCCCTCGCCAATGAGCAGTTCTTC.